The 17 T cell receptor beta chains reported below all come from one sample, sequenced in a study of blood T cell repertoires in COVID-19. Here immunoSEQ multiplex PCR was the method, and the copy in TCRdb shows in-frame clones only, minus some. This sample yields about 34,000 clones, of which 75% are seen a single time; roughly 14% belongs to the top ten. Sequenced: peripheral blood. Receptors were obtained from an older man with active or convalescent COVID-19.

This clone has more than one count but fewer than ten. The CDR3 DNA is TGTGCCAGCTCACCACGGCCTAGCGGCTCTTCTTACAATGAGCAGTTCTTC. Translation gives CASSPRPSGSSYNEQFF. The chain employs TRBV18 and TRBJ2-1; 7 positions agree with TRBD2. With V trimmed by 1 base and J by 4 bases, 10 bases remained unmatched. This CDR3 spans 17 amino acids. The germline CDR1 and CDR2 sequences are KGHSH and LQKENI.

V gene TRBV7-2 combines with J gene TRBJ2-5, with TRBD1 matching 7 bases. V shed 7 bases, J shed 2 bases, and the junction held 4 bases outside the gene matches. Germline CDR1 and CDR2: SGHTA and FQGNSA. The length of the CDR3 is 13 residues. The CDR3 nucleotides read TGTGCCAGCACCCGGGACAGACAAGAGACCCAGTACTTC. Its protein is CASTRDRQETQYF. Filled out from reference TRBV7-2 and TRBJ2-5, the complete variable domain reads GAGVSQSPSNKVTEKGKDVELRCDPISGHTALYWYRQSLGQGLEFLIYFQGNSAPDKSGLPSDRFSAERTGGSVSTLTIQRTQQEDSAVYLCASTRDRQETQYFGPGTRLLVL.

The chain links TRBV5-6 to TRBJ2-7; TRBD2 might be the D (6 bases). This CDR3 has 14 amino acids. CDR1 is SGHDT and CDR2 is YYEEEE in the germline V gene. Trimming shortened V by 1 base and J by 7 bases, and 15 bases separated the two germline ends. CDR3 sequence (DNA): TGTGCCAGCAGCTTGAGCGCGGGAAGTGGTGAGCAGTACTTC. It yields the protein CASSLSAGSGEQYF.

CDR3 coding DNA: TGTGCCAGCAGTTCCGCAGGGGACTATCGGGAAAAACTGTTTTTT. Its translation: CASSSAGDYREKLFF. The chain couples TRBV28 to TRBJ1-4; TRBD1 is a possible D gene (6 bases). Germline V gene sequence: CDR1 MDHEN, CDR2 SYDVKM. The CDR3 contains 15 residues. Trimming took 4 bases from V and 8 from J, leaving 17 bases between them.

The gene calls are TRBV18 and TRBJ2-7, with TRBD2 matching over 9 bases. V dropped 5 bases and J dropped 6; count of bases not matched to a gene: 11. The CDR3 extends over 15 amino acids. Germline V CDR1 and CDR2: KGHSH, LQKENI. The chain's CDR3 is CASSTSGLALSEQYF. In nucleotides, the CDR3 is TGTGCCAGCTCAACCTCGGGACTAGCCCTCTCCGAGCAGTACTTC.

The chain uses TRBV3-1 (or the pseudogene TRBV3-2) and TRBJ1-2, with D uncertain. CDR3 size: 14 residues. CDR1 is LGHDT and CDR2 is YNNKEL in the germline V gene (reference sequence). V lost 2 bases and J 0 bases, leaving 7 bases between the germline ends. The CDR3 nucleotides read TGTGCCAGCAGCCAATTAGCTGCTAACTATGGCTACACCTTC. This codes for CASSQLAANYGYTF.

This clone appeared a single time. The gene calls are TRBV6-1 and TRBJ2-5; unclear D gene. Germline V gene lookup returns CDR1 MNHNS and CDR2 SASEGT. The CDR3 is 16 residues long. V was cut by 3 bases and J by 1 base, with 15 bases left in between. CDR3 protein: CASSDFWAGSQETQYF. The CDR3 DNA sequence: TGTGCCAGCAGTGATTTTTGGGCAGGATCCCAAGAGACCCAGTACTTC.

The chain joins TRBV4-2 to TRBJ1-2; D unresolved. Trimming left V 0 bases short and J 0 bases short, with 14 bases between. The length of the CDR3 is 17 residues. Germline values: CDR1 LGHNA, CDR2 YNFKEQ. The DNA of the CDR3 is TGTGCCAGCAGCCAAGATTCGTTGGCAGGCTCTAACTATGGCTACACCTTC. Translation: CASSQDSLAGSNYGYTF.

This chain uses TRBV28 with TRBJ2-3; TRBD2 matches 11 bases. CDR3 length: 18 amino acids. V shed 5 bases and J 3 bases; nucleotides not matched to a gene: 13. CDR1 and CDR2 (germline): MDHEN, SYDVKM. The CDR3 is CASSGTATSGSWTDTQYF. The CDR3 DNA reads as TGTGCCAGCAGTGGGACAGCAACTAGCGGGAGTTGGACAGATACGCAGTATTTT.

The gene calls are TRBV18 and TRBJ2-1; 14 bases agree with TRBD2. CDR3 length: 15 residues. From germline, CDR1 is KGHSH and CDR2 LQKENI. The trim removed 3 bases at V and 6 bases at J, leaving 1 base unmatched. CDR3: CASSPGLAGANEQFF. For the CDR3, the DNA is TGTGCCAGCTCACCGGGACTAGCGGGAGCCAATGAGCAGTTCTTC.

The rearrangement uses TRBV24-1 and TRBJ2-5; 7 nucleotides agree with TRBD1. Germline V lookup: CDR1 KGHDR, CDR2 SFDVKD. J gave up 1 base and V 1 base, and 2 bases lay outside the gene matches. This CDR3 is 15 amino acids long. The CDR3 loop is CATSDFRQGQETQYF. CDR3 DNA sequence: TGTGCCACCAGTGATTTCAGACAGGGCCAAGAGACCCAGTACTTC.

The genes are TRBV30 and TRBJ2-7; D not certain. Germline CDR1 is GTSNPN and CDR2 is SVGIG (reference sequence). V dropped 1 base and J dropped 12 bases, with 22 bases sitting between them. The CDR3 loop spans 14 amino acids. CDR3 sequence reads: CAWSGWPVRTPWYF. In DNA form, the CDR3 reads TGTGCCTGGAGTGGCTGGCCCGTCCGAACCCCTTGGTACTTC.

V gene TRBV11-3 combines with J gene TRBJ2-1; 11 bases are a match to TRBD1. Germline V gives CDR1 SGHNT, CDR2 YENEEA. V shed 5 bases and J 8 bases; nucleotides not matched to a gene: 8. The CDR3 is made up of 15 amino acids. CDR3 loop: CASSPGQGARYEQFF. CDR3 coding DNA: TGTGCCAGCAGCCCCGGACAGGGGGCACGGTATGAGCAGTTCTTC. The variable domain in full, with the rest retrieved from reference TRBV11-3 and TRBJ2-1, is EAGVVQSPRYKIIEKKQPVAFWCNPISGHNTLYWYLQNLGQGPELLIRYENEEAVDDSQLPKDRFSAERLKGVDSTLKIQPAELGDSAVYLCASSPGQGARYEQFFGPGTRLTVL.

The gene calls are TRBV9 and TRBJ2-1; 7 positions match TRBD2. The V gene end was trimmed by 0 bases and the J gene end by 2 bases; junction bases not matched to a gene: 8. The germline V gene has CDR1 SGDLS and CDR2 YYNGEE. The CDR3 length is 17 residues. The CDR3 DNA sequence: TGTGCCAGCAGCGTAGGCGGCGGGGGAATGGCCTACAATGAGCAGTTCTTC. Its translation: CASSVGGGGMAYNEQFF.

This clone was recorded a few times. CDR3 amino acids: CASSQAPSGSHEQYF. CDR3 in DNA: TGTGCCAGCAGCCAAGCCCCTAGCGGGAGTCACGAGCAGTACTTC. This rearrangement joins TRBV4-2 to TRBJ2-7; TRBD2 agrees at 10 bases. The CDR3 contains 15 residues. After removal of 1 base from V and 5 bases from J, the junction contained 5 bases not matched to a gene. Germline CDR1 is LGHNA and CDR2 is YNFKEQ.

This clone was seen only a few times. The V call is TRBV27, the J call TRBJ1-1; no clear D gene. Trimming took off 4 bases at V and 8 bases at J, with 11 bases between the two ends. Germline CDR1 and CDR2: MNHEY and SMNVEV (reference sequence). This CDR3 has 12 residues. CDR3 region: CASSSRRGEAFF. CDR3 nucleotide sequence: TGTGCCAGCAGTTCGCGACGCGGAGAAGCTTTCTTT.

The V and J genes are TRBV28 and TRBJ1-5; D not certain. V was trimmed by 2 bases and J by 1 base, leaving 12 bases between them. Germline V gene sequence: CDR1 MDHEN, CDR2 SYDVKM. This CDR3 has 16 amino acids. In nucleotides, the CDR3 is TGTGCCAGCAGTTTACCGAACTTGTCGAGCAATCAGCCCCAGCATTTT. This gives the protein CASSLPNLSSNQPQHF.